This T cell receptor (beta chain) emerged from a study of siplizumab effects on memory and regulatory T cells. General study points: Naive T cells looked more diverse than memory cells and looked like major alloresponse contributors. Assignment of a naive or memory phenotype failed for roughly 80-97% of the proliferating CD4+ or CD8+ clones. Siplizumab produced a significant drop in alloreactive sequences attributable to unstimulated CD4+ memory cells. Researchers did not confirm the suppressive function of proliferating Tregs from siplizumab cultures.

CDR3 length equals 13 residues. CDR1 is MNHEY and CDR2 is SMNVEV in the germline V gene (reference sequence). V was cut by 0 bases and J by 5 bases, with 7 bases left in between. This clone came up once. Its antigen is unidentified. Assay used: immunoSEQ multiplex PCR; TCRdb lists only in-frame clones, some missing. Counted here are around 120,000 clones, about 94% occurring once; the ten biggest clones make up around 1.7%. The source of this sequence is a human donor in good health. Sequencing used non-Treg CD4+ T cells sorted from blood. The V gene is TRBV27, the J gene TRBJ2-5; a weak D match, TRBD2 (5 bases). DNA of the CDR3: TGTGCCAGCAGTTTATCACGCGGGGAGACCCAGTACTTC. Translation gives CASSLSRGETQYF.